The rows below give T cell receptor beta chains drawn from one sample of a study of CD8 T cells in Susac syndrome. TCRdb reprocessed the immunoSEQ multiplex PCR reads with MiXCR, giving one entry per CDR3 protein. The sample includes about 400,000 distinct CDR3 sequences, approximately 89% of them seen just once. Input material: CD8+ T cells from PBMCs. All receptors derive from a human donor with multiple sclerosis. The CDR3 runs from the conserved cysteine through the conserved F or W. D genes are given only for firm matches. Part of the rows lack a size; the others show once, few, many or a class for expanded clones.

D	size	V	J	CDR3	DNA
TRBD2	-	TRBV3-1	TRBJ2-1	CASSPPQRGPNEQFF	TGTGCCAGCAGCCCTCCCCAGCGGGGGCCCAATGAGCAGTTCTTC
-	-	TRBV4-1	TRBJ2-1	CASSPVGLNEQFF	TGCGCCAGCAGCCCGGTGGGGCTCAATGAGCAGTTCTTC
-	once	TRBV5-1	TRBJ2-3	CASSYILGDDTQYF	TGCGCCAGCAGCTACATTTTAGGGGATGATACGCAGTATTTT
-	-	TRBV6-2/TRBV6-3	TRBJ1-5	CASSLLRDTSWTQHF	TGTGCCAGCAGCCTCCTCCGGGACACATCGTGGACCCAGCATTTT
-	-	TRBV7-2	TRBJ2-7	CASSFFYDSESEQYF	TGTGCCAGCAGCTTTTTTTACGATTCGGAGAGCGAGCAGTACTTC
-	few	TRBV27	TRBJ1-1	CASRGLNTEAFF	TGTGCCAGCAGGGGCCTGAACACTGAAGCTTTCTTT
TRBD1	-	TRBV12-5	TRBJ2-2	CASGLGQGNGELFF	TGTGCTAGTGGTCTAGGACAGGGGAACGGGGAGCTGTTTTTT
-	-	TRBV30	TRBJ1-5	CAWSQAGNLYSNQPQHF	TGTGCCTGGAGCCAAGCCGGGAATCTATATAGCAATCAGCCCCAGCATTTT
TRBD2	-	TRBV27	TRBJ2-3	CASSTNGRRGTDTQYF	TGTGCCAGCAGTACCAACGGGAGGAGAGGCACAGATACGCAGTATTTT
-	-	TRBV30	TRBJ2-3	CAWVRGEATDTQYF	TGTGCCTGGGTCCGCGGGGAGGCCACAGATACGCAGTATTTT
-	few	TRBV6-1	TRBJ2-7	CASSESAPSYEQYF	TGTGCCAGCAGTGAATCGGCTCCCTCCTACGAGCAGTACTTC
TRBD2	-	TRBV10-2	TRBJ2-1	CASRDWTSAVNEQFF	TGCGCCAGCAGGGATTGGACTAGCGCGGTCAATGAGCAGTTCTTC
-	-	TRBV6-2/TRBV6-3	TRBJ2-3	CASSYSRGTSTDTQYF	TGTGCCAGCAGTTACTCGAGAGGGACTAGCACAGATACGCAGTATTTT
-	-	TRBV28	TRBJ2-3	CASSLLSSRDTQYF	TGTGCCAGCAGTCTCCTTTCTTCCCGAGATACGCAGTATTTT
-	-	TRBV3-1	TRBJ1-1	CASSQDAGPNTEAFF	TGTGCCAGCAGCCAAGACGCGGGACCGAACACTGAAGCTTTCTTT
-	-	TRBV12-3/TRBV12-4	TRBJ2-7	CASSLARDYEQYF	TGTGCCAGCAGCTTGGCCAGGGACTACGAGCAGTACTTC
-	once	TRBV20-1	TRBJ2-1	CSAQRVSYNEQFF	TGCAGTGCCCAGCGGGTCTCCTACAATGAGCAGTTCTTC
TRBD1	once	TRBV27	TRBJ1-4	CASSSGTGGTNEKLFF	TGTGCCAGCAGTTCAGGGACAGGGGGCACTAATGAAAAACTGTTTTTT
TRBD1	-	TRBV27	TRBJ1-2	CASSLSRQGANGYTF	TGTGCCAGCAGTTTATCCCGCCAGGGGGCGAATGGCTACACCTTC
TRBD2	-	TRBV6-1	TRBJ2-1	CASSEAAGNEQFF	TGTGCCAGCAGTGAGGCAGCGGGGAATGAGCAGTTCTTC
-	-	TRBV12-5	TRBJ1-4	CASGLVLTGLGEKLFF	TGTGCTAGTGGTTTGGTCCTAACAGGGTTGGGGGAAAAACTGTTTTTT
-	-	TRBV20-1	TRBJ1-2	CSARPPEVPSDGYTF	TGCAGTGCTAGACCCCCAGAGGTACCTTCTGATGGCTACACCTTC
-	once	TRBV5-4	TRBJ2-7	CASTNSDNSYEQYF	TGTGCCAGCACCAATTCGGACAACTCCTACGAGCAGTACTTC
-	-	TRBV7-6	TRBJ2-7	CASSSRTGSYEQYF	TGTGCCAGCAGCTCTCGGACGGGCTCCTACGAGCAGTACTTC
-	-	TRBV7-9	TRBJ2-1	CASTGTGDYNEQFF	TGTGCCAGCACGGGGACTGGAGACTACAATGAGCAGTTCTTC
TRBD2	-	TRBV11-2	TRBJ2-5	CASSFFQAGGLETQYF	TGTGCCAGCAGCTTTTTTCAAGCGGGGGGGCTGGAGACCCAGTACTTC
TRBD1	-	TRBV7-8	TRBJ2-7	CASSSPDRGESDEQYF	TGTGCCAGCAGCTCGCCCGACAGGGGAGAATCGGACGAGCAGTACTTC